The 25 T cell receptor beta chains below come from one sample, sequenced in a study of T-cell memory formation after mild COVID-19. MiXCR was run by TCRdb on the 5' RACE reads, yielding one entry per CDR3 protein. Here the sample spans over 400,000 distinct CDR3 sequences, 20% to 30% being singletons. Sequenced: PBMCs or a T cell subset sorted from them (not recorded which). These receptors were taken from an adult woman who had mild COVID-19 (a few samples of this study predate the infection). Cell type and time point are not known.

V and J are TRBV24-1 and TRBJ2-1, with 7 bases matching TRBD2. The CDR3 consists of 14 residues. CDR1 is KGHDR and CDR2 is SFDVKD in the germline V gene. With V trimmed by 7 bases and J by 6 bases, 8 bases remained unmatched. CDR3 bases: TGTGCCACCAGCCCCGGGGGGAGTCGCAATGAGCAGTTCTTC. Its translation: CATSPGGSRNEQFF.

The chain employs TRBV9 and TRBJ2-3; 9 positions match TRBD1. CDR1 and CDR2 (germline): SGDLS, YYNGEE. J was trimmed by 3 bases and V by 4 bases; bases with no gene match: 15. The CDR3 is 18 residues long. CDR3 region: CASSLRDREVSGTDTQYF. The CDR3 nucleotides read TGTGCCAGCAGCCTACGGGACAGGGAAGTCTCGGGGACAGATACGCAGTATTTT.

In this sample, this clonotype turned up a few times. The chain is built from TRBV27 and TRBJ1-1, with D maybe TRBD1 (6 bases). The CDR3 is made up of 14 amino acids. V was pared by 3 bases and J by 3 bases, with 11 bases between. The germline gives CDR1 MNHEY, CDR2 SMNVEV (reference sequence). The CDR3 DNA follows: TGTGCCAGCAGTTTCGGGGGGGCGGACACTGAAGCTTTCTTT. Residues: CASSFGGADTEAFF.

Only a few counts were recorded for this clonotype. This chain joins TRBV7-9 and TRBJ2-5; 10 positions agree with TRBD2. V lost 4 bases and J lost 7; bases outside the gene matches: 3. This CDR3 is built from 13 residues. From germline, CDR1 is SEHNR and CDR2 FQNEAQ (reference sequence). The DNA for the CDR3 is TGTGCCAGCAGCTCTAGCGGGAGTGGGACCCAGTACTTC. Protein sequence: CASSSSGSGTQYF.

The chain is built from TRBV11-3 and TRBJ2-1; the match to TRBD2 covers 9 bases. The CDR3 totals 13 residues. Germline CDR1 and CDR2: SGHNT and YENEEA. V was clipped by 2 bases and J by 14 bases; unmatched bases: 7. CDR3 bases: TGTGCCAGCAGCTTATTGGCGGGAGGGGTAGAGTTCTTC. Residues: CASSLLAGGVEFF.

In its sample, this clonotype was seen a few times. CDR3 DNA sequence: TGTGCCAGCAGCTTAATGGGGAGCAACACTGAAGCTTTCTTT. Translated: CASSLMGSNTEAFF. J is TRBJ1-1 and V is TRBV7-9; D is undetermined. CDR1 is SEHNR, CDR2 FQNEAQ, per germline (reference sequence). This CDR3 contains 14 residues. V was shortened by 2 bases and J by 2 bases, with 9 bases between the two germline ends.

The CDR3: CASSLGTGGTLNYGYTF. CDR3 in DNA: TGTGCCAGCAGCTTAGGGACAGGGGGCACCTTAAACTATGGCTACACCTTC. The chain couples TRBV11-2 to TRBJ1-2; 11 bases agree with TRBD1. The CDR3 is 17 residues long. Per the germline V gene, CDR1 is SGHAT and CDR2 is FQNNGV. With 1 base clipped from V and 2 bases from J, the junction kept 6 bases outside the gene matches. The full variable domain, with the rest looked up from reference TRBV11-2 and TRBJ1-2, is EAGVAQSPRYKIIEKRQSVAFWCNPISGHATLYWYQQILGQGPKLLIQFQNNGVVDDSQLPKDRFSAERLKGVDSTLKIQPAKLEDSAVYLCASSLGTGGTLNYGYTFGSGTRLTVV.

The genes are TRBV12-3 or TRBV12-4 and TRBJ1-6; D gene unclear. The CDR3 loop spans 12 amino acids. Between the trimmed V and J ends, which lost 6 bases and 8 bases, there was a span of 8 bases. In DNA, the CDR3 is TGTGCCAGCAGGACGACGCATTCACCCCTCCACTTT. Translated: CASRTTHSPLHF.

V gene TRBV7-9 combines with J gene TRBJ2-7, with no clear D. CDR1 is SEHNR and CDR2 is FQNEAQ in the germline V gene (reference sequence). Trimming shortened V by 1 base and J by 6 bases, and 4 bases separated the two germline ends. This CDR3 contains 11 residues. As DNA, the CDR3 is TGTGCCAGCAGCTTAGTAGCCGAGCAGTACTTC. Translating it yields CASSLVAEQYF.

This clonotype was seen only a few times. The J gene is TRBJ1-1, the V gene TRBV5-1, with D tentatively TRBD1 (5 bases). This CDR3 has 15 residues. The germline V and J ends were trimmed by 1 base and 1 base, with 11 bases remaining between them. Germline CDR1 and CDR2: SGHRS and YFSETQ. The DNA for the CDR3 is TGCGCCAGCAGCTTGCTCCAGGGCCAGAACACTGAAGCTTTCTTT. Its translation: CASSLLQGQNTEAFF.

This clonotype was seen only a few times. The chain employs TRBV13 and TRBJ2-7; D possibly corresponds to TRBD1 (5 bases). The ends were cut back, 5 bases at V and 5 bases at J, with 19 bases in the middle. The CDR3 sequence is 15 residues long. CDR1 is PRHDT and CDR2 is FYEKMQ in the germline V gene (reference sequence). The CDR3 region is CASSPQGARRNEQYF. The DNA for the CDR3 is TGTGCCAGCAGCCCTCAAGGGGCCCGCAGGAACGAGCAGTACTTC. The entire variable domain, with the rest obtained from reference TRBV13 and TRBJ2-7, is as follows: AAGVIQSPRHLIKEKRETATLKCYPIPRHDTVYWYQQGPGQDPQFLISFYEKMQSDKGSIPDRFSAQQFSDYHSELNMSSLELGDSALYFCASSPQGARRNEQYFGPGTRLTVT.

This clonotype has ten or more counts. V is TRBV5-5 and J is TRBJ2-1; the match to TRBD2 covers 10 bases. The CDR3 spans 17 residues. Per the germline V gene, CDR1 is SGHKS and CDR2 is YYEKEE (reference sequence). J was trimmed by 4 bases and V by 2 bases; bases with no gene match: 9. In DNA form, the CDR3 reads TGTGCCAGCAGCTTTTTGGGGGCTAGCGGGAGATACAATGAGCAGTTCTTC. Encoded protein: CASSFLGASGRYNEQFF.

The J gene is TRBJ2-5, the V gene TRBV10-3, with a tentative D call TRBD2 (6 bases). Trimming removed 3 bases at V and 5 bases at J, with 13 bases between. Germline V gene sequence: CDR1 ENHRY, CDR2 SYGVKD. The CDR3 has 14 residues. The CDR3, as DNA: TGTGCCATCAGTGATCAGACTAGGTTGGAGACCCAGTACTTC. Encoded protein: CAISDQTRLETQYF.

This clonotype was detected a few times. The gene calls are TRBV6-5 and TRBJ2-5; D might be TRBD1 or TRBD2, each matching 5 bases. The ends were cut back, 6 bases at V and 4 bases at J, with 9 bases in the middle. Germline CDR1 reads MNHEY; CDR2 reads SVGAGI. This CDR3 contains 12 residues. The CDR3 DNA reads TGTGCCAGCAGGGGACGTGGAGAGACCCAGTACTTC. This gives the protein CASRGRGETQYF.

This clonotype has ten or more counts. The CDR3 bases are TGTGCCAGCAGTGCTAGCGGGGGCCAAGAGACCCAGTACTTC. It codes for CASSASGGQETQYF. The chain has TRBV7-7 and TRBJ2-5; 10 bases agree with TRBD2. There are 14 residues in the CDR3. V shed 6 bases and J 1 base; nucleotides not matched to a gene: 2. Germline V gives CDR1 SSHAT, CDR2 FNYEAQ (reference sequence).

This clonotype was recorded once. The chain employs TRBV9 and TRBJ1-1; 9 bases agree with TRBD1. CDR3 length: 16 residues. Trimming at V came to 3 bases and at J to 8 bases, leaving 14 bases not matched to a gene. The germline V gene has CDR1 SGDLS and CDR2 YYNGEE. The CDR3 reads CASSAMPGQGGGEAFF. CDR3 bases: TGTGCCAGCAGCGCGATGCCGGGACAGGGAGGAGGGGAAGCTTTCTTT.

This chain uses TRBV6-6 with TRBJ1-5; 7 bases fit TRBD1. Per the germline V gene, CDR1 is MNHNY and CDR2 is SVGAGI (reference sequence). This CDR3 is 17 amino acids long. V shed 5 bases, J shed 0 bases, and the junction held 10 bases outside the gene matches. The CDR3 loop reads CASSLGQFPFSNQPQHF. CDR3 DNA sequence: TGTGCCAGCAGTCTGGGACAGTTCCCGTTTAGCAATCAGCCCCAGCATTTT.

This clonotype was observed a few times. The chain employs TRBV3-1 and TRBJ1-6; TRBD1 aligns across 8 bases. This CDR3 spans 17 amino acids. Trimming cost V 4 bases and J 0 bases; bases outside gene matches: 5. CDR1 is LGHDT, CDR2 YNNKEL, per germline (reference sequence). DNA of the CDR3: TGTGCCAGCAGCCCCCGGACAGGGAGCTCCTATAATTCACCCCTCCACTTT. Translated, it gives CASSPRTGSSYNSPLHF.

This chain links TRBV5-1 with TRBJ2-1; 12 bases align to TRBD2. The CDR3 totals 17 residues. V shed 4 bases and J 3 bases; nucleotides not matched to a gene: 8. Germline V gene sequence: CDR1 SGHRS, CDR2 YFSETQ. The CDR3, as DNA: TGCGCCAGCAGCCTAAACCCTAGCGGGGGGGTCTACAATGAGCAGTTCTTC. This encodes CASSLNPSGGVYNEQFF.

This chain uses TRBV5-1 with TRBJ2-7; D is unclear. Per the germline V gene, CDR1 is SGHRS and CDR2 is YFSETQ. The CDR3 totals 15 residues. V lost 0 bases and J 0 bases, leaving 10 bases between the germline ends. The CDR3 reads CASSLEPQVSYEQYF. The CDR3 bases are TGCGCCAGCAGCTTGGAACCTCAGGTCTCCTACGAGCAGTACTTC.

CDR3 region: CSVEEPQGWPTTYEQYF. CDR3 bases: TGCAGCGTTGAAGAACCACAGGGGTGGCCTACTACCTACGAGCAGTACTTC. The chain joins TRBV29-1 to TRBJ2-7; 7 bases are a match to TRBD1. Germline CDR1 reads SQVTM; CDR2 reads ANQGSEA. J was trimmed by 2 bases and V by 0 bases; bases with no gene match: 13. CDR3 length equals 17 residues.

This clonotype was found a few times. The V and J genes are TRBV3-1 and TRBJ2-1; 10 bases agree with TRBD2. The length of the CDR3 is 17 residues. J lost 7 bases, V lost 0 bases, and 9 bases had no gene match. CDR1 is LGHDT, CDR2 YNNKEL, per germline (reference sequence). CDR3 residues: CASSQERSGRAWNEQFF. In nucleotides, the CDR3 is TGTGCCAGCAGCCAAGAAAGAAGCGGGAGGGCCTGGAATGAGCAGTTCTTC.

The chain carries TRBV27 and TRBJ1-5; 7 nucleotides agree with TRBD1. The V segment lost 5 bases and the J segment 3 bases; nucleotides outside the gene matches: 7. Germline loops: CDR1 MNHEY, CDR2 SMNVEV (reference sequence). The CDR3 totals 15 residues. The CDR3 sequence: CASSVTGIYNQPQHF. The CDR3 nucleotides read TGTGCCAGCAGTGTGACAGGGATATACAATCAGCCCCAGCATTTT.

The chain employs TRBV20-1 and TRBJ1-1, with 7 bases that match TRBD1. The junction had 7 bases not matched to a gene; V was cut back by 4 bases and J by 5 bases. CDR1 DFQATT and CDR2 SNEGSKA come from the germline V gene (reference sequence). The CDR3 runs to 13 residues. The CDR3 DNA reads as TGCAGTGCTAACGACAGGGTGAGGACTGAAGCTTTCTTT. Translated, it gives CSANDRVRTEAFF.

In its sample, this clonotype was seen many times. The chain recombines TRBV3-1 with TRBJ1-2, with D perhaps TRBD1 (5 bases). This CDR3 has 14 amino acids. The germline V and J ends were trimmed by 3 bases and 8 bases, with 16 bases remaining between them. Per germline, CDR1 LGHDT and CDR2 YNNKEL (reference sequence). CDR3 region: CASSHRESKRGYTF. In DNA, the CDR3 is TGTGCCAGCAGCCACAGGGAATCGAAAAGAGGCTACACCTTC.